This entry concerns a single TCR beta chain. What it binds is not known. PCR was performed using 60 Vbeta and 13 Jbeta primers. Only in-frame clones appear in the TCRdb table, and some are missing; sequencing was by immunoSEQ multiplex PCR. The data contain 50,000 or so clones, about three quarters of them seen just once; the ten biggest clones take up 9% to 9.5%. The CDR3 covers 12 residues. Deletions cut 6 bases from V and 4 bases from J, with 9 bases between. Germline V gives CDR1 MNHEY, CDR2 SMNVEV (reference sequence). This record comes from a study of cytomegalovirus exposure and HLA in healthy donors. Study-wide results and caveats: In a later analysis, CMV-associated beta chains were mostly HLA-associated, it appeared. TCR beta V segments were, for the most part, productive about 87% or about 30% of the time in an earlier analysis.

The chain is built from TRBV27 and TRBJ1-1; weak D call: TRBD1 (6 bases). The material sequenced was PBMCs. This sequence was found in a woman aged 45-65 years in good health and CMV-seronegative. CDR3 in amino acids: CASSKGGTEAFF. The CDR3, as DNA: TGTGCCAGCAGCAAAGGGGGCACTGAAGCTTTCTTT.